This T cell receptor (beta chain) was retrieved from a study of blood T cell repertoires in COVID-19 (dated by TCRdb to the early 2020s). A note on the overall study: Collaborator samples came from the United States, Italy and Spain and covered acute and convalescent phases of COVID-19. The material from the prospective study consisted of cDNA or gDNA derived from T cells, B-cell-depleted T cells, or PBMCs. Subjects who had been exposed to COVID-19, were actively infected with it, or had recovered from it provided the deeply sampled blood TCRbeta repertoires that made up the dataset. A freely available public database, intended as a resource for researchers studying the immune response to SARS-CoV-2, is where the repertoires were released. The samples were drawn from the first 160 participants of the ongoing ImmuneRACE study and from over 950 subjects provided by 6 global collaborators. The sample metadata nearly always contained a de-identified subject ID, COVID-19 status, age in years and sex. Where available, HLA class I and class II types were taken from metadata supplied by the sample provider and were not determined by assay-based typing. General study outcomes and caveats: How much clinical and demographic metadata was included differed by source and by participant, and the metadata was provided uncurated.

Whole blood was collected in K2EDTA tubes by collaborating institutions according to the institutions' own protocols. For TCRbeta analysis, collaborators shipped samples as frozen whole blood, isolated PBMCs, or DNA extracted from either of those sample types. The immunoSEQ Assay, a bias-controlled multiplex PCR, was used to amplify TCRbeta CDR3 regions from genomic DNA. Concerning the study's data processing: Within the assay, amplification of reference gene primers was used to estimate how many nucleated cells each sample contained. To quantify the absolute abundance of each unique TCRbeta CDR3 rearrangement, sequence reads were collapsed and filtered. For each sample, productive Simpson clonality was calculated as the square root of Simpson's diversity index across productive rearrangements. This is the immuneACCESS table as TCRdb keeps it, with only in-frame sequences that have V and J called. A part of the clones is gone; compared with another copy, unresolved V genes explain less than half, and the rest is unexplained. That table gives V, J and clone size, and the DNA gave D and trimming. Present in this sample are 650,000 to 800,000 clones, more than 80% of which were seen just once. Together, the top ten hold under 0.3% of the sample.

Of note for this clone: The specificity of this receptor is unknown. Base qualities are not recorded, but no much larger clone differs from it by a single base.

The CDR3 numbers 13 residues from cysteine through phenylalanine. CDR3 DNA is the only sequence kept; it has 39 bases, read in frame from the first base. Trimming costs V 7 bases and J 5 bases, and their ends lie 11 bases apart. Reading the germline V gene gives CDR1 SNHLY and CDR2 FYNNEI. In this chain, TRBV2 is recombined with TRBJ1-4, with TRBD1 tentatively as D gene (5 bases match). The TCR originated in a woman between 18 and 29 years old with acute or convalescent COVID-19. The specimen sequenced was peripheral blood. The DNA sequence follows: TGTGCCAGCAATCGACAGCTAAATGAAAAACTGTTTTTT. Translated, it gives CASNRQLNEKLFF.